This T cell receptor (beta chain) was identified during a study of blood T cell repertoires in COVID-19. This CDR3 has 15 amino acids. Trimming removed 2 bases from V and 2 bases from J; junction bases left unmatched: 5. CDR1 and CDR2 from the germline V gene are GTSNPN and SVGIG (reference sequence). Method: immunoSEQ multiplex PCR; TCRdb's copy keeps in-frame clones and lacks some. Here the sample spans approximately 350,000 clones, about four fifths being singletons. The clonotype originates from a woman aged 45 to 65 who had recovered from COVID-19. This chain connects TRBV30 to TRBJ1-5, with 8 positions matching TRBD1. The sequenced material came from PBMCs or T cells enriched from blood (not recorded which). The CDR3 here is CAWSPSDRGNQPQHF. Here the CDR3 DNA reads TGTGCCTGGAGTCCCTCGGACAGGGGCAATCAGCCCCAGCATTTT.